This T cell receptor (beta chain) was found in a study of blood T cells in healthy people across ages. Findings and limits, study-wide: Strongly correlated with naive T cell percentage was TCR beta diversity.

Using a J-beta primer mix together with a sample-barcoded 5' primer, a second PCR was run for roughly 6 to 12 cycles. Each sample yielded at least 2.5 million CDR3-containing paired-end reads. Each CDR3 protein is one row after TCRdb ran MiXCR on the 5' RACE reads. This table holds some 1,500,000 distinct CDR3 sequences, about 45% found once. This CDR3 has 12 amino acids. From germline, CDR1 is SQVTM and CDR2 ANQGSEA. The ends were cut back, 7 bases at V and 3 bases at J, with 13 bases in the middle. At least 5.5 micrograms of total RNA were extracted per sample. To note about this clonotype: The antigen is not known.

The material sequenced was blood. This TCR derives from a young woman in good health. The V and J genes are TRBV29-1 and TRBJ2-7; perhaps TRBD1 as D (5 bases). CDR3 nucleotide sequence: TGCAGCGCGAATATTCAGGGCTACGAGCAGTACTTC. This sequence encodes CSANIQGYEQYF.